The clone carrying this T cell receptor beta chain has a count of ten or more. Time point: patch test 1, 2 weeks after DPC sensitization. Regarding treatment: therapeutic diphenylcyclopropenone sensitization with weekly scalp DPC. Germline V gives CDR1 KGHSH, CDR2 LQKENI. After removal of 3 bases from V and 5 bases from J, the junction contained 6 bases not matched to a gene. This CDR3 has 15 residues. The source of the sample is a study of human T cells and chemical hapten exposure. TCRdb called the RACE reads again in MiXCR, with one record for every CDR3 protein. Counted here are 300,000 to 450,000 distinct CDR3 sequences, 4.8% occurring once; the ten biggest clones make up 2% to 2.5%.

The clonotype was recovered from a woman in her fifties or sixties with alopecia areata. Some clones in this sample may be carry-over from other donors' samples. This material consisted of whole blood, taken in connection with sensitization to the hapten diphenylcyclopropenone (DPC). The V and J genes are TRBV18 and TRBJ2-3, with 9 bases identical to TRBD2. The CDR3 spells CASSPRGGARDTQYF. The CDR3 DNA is TGTGCCAGCTCACCGCGCGGGGGGGCCAGAGATACGCAGTATTTT.